Listed below are T cell receptor beta chains from one sample, sequenced in a study of response to subunit inactivated influenza vaccine. TCRdb ran MiXCR on the RT-PCR reads and lists one entry per CDR3 protein. The profile shows roughly 540,000 distinct CDR3 sequences, around 25% of them singletons. This same sample was also part of a study on T cells expressing NK-cell markers.

Specimen: CD4+ T cells sorted from PBMCs, collected about 13 days after vaccination. These receptors all stem from a man aged 50-60 years who received an inactivated influenza vaccine. CDR3s include the opening cysteine and the closing phenylalanine or tryptophan. The order of the fields is J gene, clone size, CDR3 length, D gene, V gene, CDR3 protein, CDR3 DNA. A D gene is named only where the DNA matches it firmly. Not all rows give a size; the values are once, few, many and, for expanded clones, a class.

J: TRBJ2-5
size: -
length: 17
D: TRBD1
V: TRBV24-1
CDR3: CATSDRRLRGLQETQYF
DNA: TGTGCCACCAGTGACAGACGGCTGAGGGGGCTCCAAGAGACCCAGTACTTC

J: TRBJ2-7
size: few
length: 15
D: TRBD1
V: TRBV15
CDR3: CATSKLTGGKDEQYF
DNA: TGTGCCACCAGCAAATTGACAGGGGGTAAAGACGAGCAGTACTTC

J: TRBJ1-4
size: few
length: 16
D: -
V: TRBV6-5
CDR3: CASSYSKSGMGEKLFF
DNA: TGTGCCAGCAGTTACTCGAAATCGGGGATGGGAGAAAAACTGTTTTTT

J: TRBJ1-4
size: -
length: 14
D: -
V: TRBV20-1
CDR3: CSARGLPYPEKLFF
DNA: TGCAGTGCTAGAGGGCTCCCTTACCCCGAAAAACTGTTTTTT

J: TRBJ2-7
size: few
length: 15
D: TRBD2
V: TRBV29-1
CDR3: CSVETSGQAGYEQYF
DNA: TGCAGCGTTGAGACATCAGGGCAAGCGGGGTACGAGCAGTACTTC

J: TRBJ2-1
size: -
length: 17
D: TRBD2
V: TRBV4-2
CDR3: CASSQDRIAGFRNEQFF
DNA: TGTGCCAGCAGCCAAGATCGGATAGCGGGGTTCAGGAATGAGCAGTTCTTC

J: TRBJ2-1
size: -
length: 14
D: TRBD2
V: TRBV14
CDR3: CASKLRGDYNEQFF
DNA: TGTGCCAGCAAATTGCGGGGGGACTACAATGAGCAGTTCTTC

J: TRBJ1-6
size: few
length: 17
D: TRBD1
V: TRBV28
CDR3: CASSFSGGSSYNSPLHF
DNA: TGTGCCAGCAGTTTCTCAGGGGGGAGCTCCTATAATTCACCCCTCCACTTT

J: TRBJ2-4
size: -
length: 14
D: -
V: TRBV21-1
CDR3: CASSMDLAKNIQYF
DNA: TGTGCCAGCAGCATGGACTTAGCCAAAAACATTCAGTACTTC

J: TRBJ2-2
size: many
length: 14
D: -
V: TRBV25-1
CDR3: CASRETGQTGELFF
DNA: TGTGCCAGCAGGGAGACGGGCCAAACCGGGGAGCTGTTTTTT

J: TRBJ2-3
size: -
length: 17
D: -
V: TRBV5-1
CDR3: CASSRGYGTRGADTQYF
DNA: TGCGCCAGCAGCCGAGGATATGGGACAAGGGGGGCAGATACGCAGTATTTT

J: TRBJ2-5
size: -
length: 15
D: -
V: TRBV7-9
CDR3: CASSEIAVYQETQYF
DNA: TGTGCCAGCAGCGAGATAGCGGTGTACCAAGAGACCCAGTACTTC

J: TRBJ2-5
size: many
length: 12
D: -
V: TRBV28
CDR3: CASSFGAETQYF
DNA: TGTGCCAGCAGTTTTGGGGCGGAGACCCAGTACTTC

J: TRBJ2-1
size: few
length: 17
D: TRBD2
V: TRBV6-2/TRBV6-3
CDR3: CASSYPTSGRGYNEQFF
DNA: TGTGCCAGCAGTTACCCGACTAGCGGGAGGGGATACAATGAGCAGTTCTTC

J: TRBJ2-2
size: few
length: 17
D: TRBD2
V: TRBV4-3
CDR3: CASSQGFSGGATGELFF
DNA: TGCGCCAGCAGCCAAGGGTTTAGCGGGGGCGCTACCGGGGAGCTGTTTTTT

J: TRBJ2-3
size: many
length: 14
D: -
V: TRBV5-1
CDR3: CASSFQGNTDTQYF
DNA: TGCGCCAGCAGCTTCCAGGGAAACACAGATACGCAGTATTTT

J: TRBJ2-7
size: -
length: 13
D: -
V: TRBV29-1
CDR3: CSGGAGAHYEQYF
DNA: TGCAGCGGGGGGGCCGGGGCCCATTACGAGCAGTACTTC

J: TRBJ2-3
size: -
length: 15
D: -
V: TRBV20-1
CDR3: CSAGNTGFYTDTQYF
DNA: TGCAGTGCTGGCAACACAGGGTTTTATACAGATACGCAGTATTTT

J: TRBJ2-7
size: many
length: 19
D: TRBD2
V: TRBV20-1
CDR3: CSTGRSGSLSRAGSYEQYF
DNA: TGCAGTACGGGGCGGAGCGGGAGTTTGTCCCGGGCGGGGTCCTACGAGCAGTACTTC

J: TRBJ2-1
size: -
length: 12
D: -
V: TRBV20-1
CDR3: CSARDYAESQFF
DNA: TGCAGTGCTAGAGATTACGCAGAGAGCCAGTTCTTC

J: TRBJ2-7
size: -
length: 13
D: TRBD1
V: TRBV11-2
CDR3: CASGRQGFYEQYF
DNA: TGTGCCAGCGGCAGACAGGGATTCTACGAGCAGTACTTC

J: TRBJ1-5
size: many
length: 14
D: -
V: TRBV20-1
CDR3: CSARDQGGYQPQHF
DNA: TGCAGTGCTAGAGATCAAGGCGGCTATCAGCCCCAGCATTTT

J: TRBJ1-6
size: few
length: 15
D: -
V: TRBV10-1
CDR3: CASSFGQPGGSPLHF
DNA: TGCGCCAGCAGTTTCGGACAGCCCGGGGGTTCACCCCTCCACTTT

J: TRBJ2-1
size: few
length: 15
D: TRBD1
V: TRBV20-1
CDR3: CSAIGDRDSYNEQFF
DNA: TGCAGTGCGATCGGGGACAGGGACTCCTACAATGAGCAGTTCTTC

J: TRBJ2-1
size: -
length: 15
D: TRBD2
V: TRBV7-2
CDR3: CASSPIRAGGNEQFF
DNA: TGTGCCAGCAGCCCTATTCGGGCGGGGGGTAATGAGCAGTTCTTC

J: TRBJ2-7
size: few
length: 14
D: -
V: TRBV7-2
CDR3: CASSLVDRGYEQYF
DNA: TGTGCCAGCAGCTTAGTAGACCGTGGCTACGAGCAGTACTTC

J: TRBJ1-1
size: many
length: 13
D: -
V: TRBV11-2
CDR3: CASSLLQNTEAFF
DNA: TGTGCCAGCAGCTTGTTGCAGAACACTGAAGCTTTCTTT